These 6 T cell receptor beta chains were sequenced from one sample in a study of technical replicates of blood from four donors. Using immunoSEQ multiplex PCR, the repertoire was profiled, and TCRdb retains in-frame clones only, with some absent. Of 65,000 to 75,000 clones in the sample, roughly 86% are singletons; the top ten hold approximately 5.4%. Sequencing was done on a sample of PBMCs. These receptors all come from a human donor in good health. Some clones in this sample may be carry-over from other donors' samples.

The V and J genes are TRBV7-2 and TRBJ1-1; the D gene is possibly TRBD1 (6 bases). V gave up 5 bases and J gave up 1 base, with 8 bases separating them. CDR1 and CDR2 from the germline V gene are SGHTA and FQGNSA. This CDR3 spans 13 amino acids. The CDR3 DNA is TGTGCCAGCAGCCTACAGGGGAACACTGAAGCTTTCTTT. This codes for CASSLQGNTEAFF.

CDR3 sequence reads: CASSFGGGTEAFF. The CDR3 DNA reads as TGTGCCAGCAGCTTCGGGGGTGGGACTGAAGCTTTCTTT. V usage is TRBV11-2 and J usage is TRBJ1-1, with D possibly TRBD1 on 5 matching bases. With 3 bases removed from V and 5 bases from J, the gap between germline ends came to 10 bases. Germline V gene data show CDR1 as SGHAT and CDR2 as FQNNGV. This CDR3 is built from 13 residues.

The rearrangement links TRBV21-1 to TRBJ2-5; the tabulated D call, TRBD1, remains unverified against the DNA. TRBV21-1 is a documented pseudogene. CDR3 length equals 16 residues. The CDR3 sequence: CASSKAPPGQQETQYF. The CDR3 nucleotides are TGTGCCAGCAGCAAAGCGCCACCGGGACAGCAAGAGACCCAGTACTTC.

This clone appeared a few times. The sample contains more than one DNA sequence encoding this CDR3. This CDR3 is CASSPRGVYEQYF. Here the CDR3 DNA reads TGTGCCAGCTCACCACGGGGGGTTTACGAGCAGTACTTC. The chain joins TRBV18 to TRBJ2-7, with D perhaps matching TRBD2 (6 bases). V was pared by 1 base and J by 4 bases, with 8 bases between. Germline CDR1 is KGHSH and CDR2 is LQKENI. The CDR3 is 13 residues long.

This clone occurred a few times. The J gene is TRBJ1-2, the V gene TRBV4-1; the D gene is possibly TRBD1 (5 bases). This CDR3 contains 16 residues. V lost 6 bases and J lost 0, with 17 bases in between. Looked up from germline, CDR1 is MGHRA and CDR2 is YSYEKL. CDR3 amino acids: CASRSFSGLTNYGYTF. The CDR3 DNA is TGCGCCAGCAGGTCCTTCTCGGGACTAACTAACTATGGCTACACCTTC.

This clone was recorded once. V and J are TRBV5-1 and TRBJ2-1; D is uncertain. V was pared by 4 bases and J by 6 bases, with 11 bases between. Germline CDR1 is SGHRS and CDR2 is YFSETQ. The CDR3 spans 13 residues. CDR3 loop: CASSPGPLNEQFF. The CDR3 nucleotides read TGCGCCAGCAGCCCGGGTCCCCTCAATGAGCAGTTCTTC.